This TCR beta chain was identified in a study of cytomegalovirus exposure and HLA in healthy donors. Points from the study as a whole: Listed as cytomegalovirus-associated were 150 to 200 TCR beta chains. A cluster of highly shared sequence variants was likely a sequencing artifact. In an earlier analysis, in approximately 570 donors, most V segments appeared productive either ~90% or ~30% of the time.

Trimming pared 6 bases from V and 4 bases from J, leaving 16 bases between. The CDR3 contains 15 residues. CDR1 is SGHTA and CDR2 is FQGTGA in the germline V gene. Use of 60 Vbeta and 13 Jbeta primers characterized the PCR. The method was immunoSEQ multiplex PCR; TCRdb's version includes in-frame clones alone and lacks a portion of them. Of over 65,000 clones detected, around 74% appear once; the ten largest clones hold around 7.4%. As concerns this clone: As yet, its antigen is unknown.

This receptor was obtained from a woman aged 25 to 39 in good health and CMV-seropositive. V gene TRBV7-3 combines with J gene TRBJ2-1; weak D call: TRBD1 (6 bases). Sequenced sample: PBMCs. CDR3 coding DNA: TGTGCCAGCAGTTTAGCAGGGGCCGCATACAATGAGCAGTTCTTC. The encoded protein is CASSLAGAAYNEQFF.